This T cell receptor beta chain was sequenced during a study of blood T cell repertoires in COVID-19. As for the study in general: The United States, Italy and Spain supplied acute and convalescent COVID-19 samples. Sources were T cells, B-cell-depleted T cells, or PBMCs; the material itself was cDNA or gDNA.

Sequencing was performed with immunoSEQ multiplex PCR; in TCRdb, only in-frame clones are kept and a portion is missing. This repertoire shows fewer than 250,000 clones, 70% to 90% found once; its top ten account for around 8.9%. Recruits, aged roughly 18 to 89 years, lived in 24 US areas. Categorization into cohorts depended on clinical history that participants reported. Germline trimming cut 6 bases from V and 1 base from J; bases unmatched to any gene: 8. The CDR3 has 15 amino acids. CDR1 and CDR2 (germline): MNHEY, SVGAGI. The chain employs TRBV6-5 and TRBJ1-1; TRBD1 agrees at 7 bases. Sequences were obtained from PBMCs or T cells enriched from blood (not recorded which). The TCR was taken from a woman aged 18-29 years who had recovered from COVID-19. The CDR3 bases are TGTGCCAGCAGGACTCGACAGGGATGGAACACTGAAGCTTTCTTT. This translates into CASRTRQGWNTEAFF.